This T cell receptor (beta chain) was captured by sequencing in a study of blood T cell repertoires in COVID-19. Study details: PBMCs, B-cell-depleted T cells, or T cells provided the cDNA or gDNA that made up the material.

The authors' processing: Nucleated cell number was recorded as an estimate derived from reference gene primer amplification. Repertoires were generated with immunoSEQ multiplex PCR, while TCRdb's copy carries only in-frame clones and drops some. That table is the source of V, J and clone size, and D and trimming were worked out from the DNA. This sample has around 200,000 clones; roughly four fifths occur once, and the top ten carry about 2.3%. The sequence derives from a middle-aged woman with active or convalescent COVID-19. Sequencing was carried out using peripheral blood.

The CDR3 region has the DNA TGTGCCAGCAGGAGGGGACAGGGGGAAAAACTGTTTTTT. It encodes CASRRGQGEKLFF. V and J are TRBV12-3 or TRBV12-4 and TRBJ1-4, with 10 bases identical to TRBD1. The V gene end was trimmed by 6 bases and the J gene end by 8 bases; junction bases not matched to a gene: 3. The length of the CDR3 is 13 residues.